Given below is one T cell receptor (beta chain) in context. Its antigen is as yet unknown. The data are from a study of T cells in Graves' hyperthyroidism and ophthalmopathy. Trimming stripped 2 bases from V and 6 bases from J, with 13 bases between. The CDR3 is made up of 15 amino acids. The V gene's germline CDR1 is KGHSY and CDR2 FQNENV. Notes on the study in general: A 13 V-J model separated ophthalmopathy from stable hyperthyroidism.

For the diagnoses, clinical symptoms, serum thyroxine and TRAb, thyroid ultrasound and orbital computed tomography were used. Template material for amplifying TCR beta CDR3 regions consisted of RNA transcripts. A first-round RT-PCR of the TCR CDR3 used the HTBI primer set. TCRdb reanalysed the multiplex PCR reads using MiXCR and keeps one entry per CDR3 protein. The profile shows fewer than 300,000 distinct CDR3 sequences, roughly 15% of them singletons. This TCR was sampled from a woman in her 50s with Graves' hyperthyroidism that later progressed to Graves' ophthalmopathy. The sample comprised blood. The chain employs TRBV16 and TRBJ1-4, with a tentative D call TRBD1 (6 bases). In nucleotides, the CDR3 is TGTGCCAGCAGCCAAGGACAGTACGGTGATGAAAAACTGTTTTTT. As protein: CASSQGQYGDEKLFF. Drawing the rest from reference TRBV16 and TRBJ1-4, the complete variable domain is GEEVAQTPKHLVRGEGQKAKLYCAPIKGHSYVFWYQQVLKNEFKFLISFQNENVFDETGMPKERFSAKCLPNSPCSLEIQATKLEDSAVYFCASSQGQYGDEKLFFGSGTQLSVL.